The 2 T cell receptor beta chains given below trace back to one sample, sequenced in a study of neoadjuvant anti-PD-1 for oral cavity cancer. Noted time point: after neoadjuvant nivolumab, at surgical resection. Some clones are missing from TCRdb's copy, which holds only in-frame ones; the method was immunoSEQ multiplex PCR. The sample lists approximately 16,000 clones, about 44% seen once, with 35% to 50% in the top ten. Specimen: tumor tissue, collected after nivolumab (anti-PD-1) treatment. The source of these receptors is a person aged 35 to 85 with oral cavity squamous cell carcinoma.

This clone has a single count. This may be a read error, as it is one base from a much larger clone. The rearrangement uses TRBV6-4 and TRBJ1-1; weak D call: TRBD1 (5 bases). Between the trimmed V and J ends, which lost 3 bases and 1 base, there was a span of 9 bases. The CDR3 loop spans 14 amino acids. Germline V gives CDR1 MRHNA, CDR2 SNTAGT. The CDR3 nucleotides are TGTGCCAGCAGTGAGCTTGGGGCGAACACTGAAGCTTTCTTT. Translation: CASSELGANTEAFF.

The chain is built from TRBV5-4 and TRBJ2-5; TRBD1 aligns across 9 bases. V trimming: 3 bases; J trimming: 5 bases; junction bases outside the gene matches: 8. In germline, CDR1 is SGHNT, CDR2 YYREEE (reference sequence). The CDR3 is 15 amino acids. The CDR3 DNA is TGTGCCAGCAGCTCAGGTGGGACAGGGTACGAGACCCAGTACTTC. Encoded protein: CASSSGGTGYETQYF.